What follows is one TCR beta chain and its context. This entry comes from a study of T cells in Graves' hyperthyroidism and ophthalmopathy. Using RNA transcripts as the source, TCR beta CDR3 regions were amplified. First-round RT-PCR with HTBI primers amplified the TCR CDR3 region. TCRdb independently ran MiXCR on the multiplex PCR reads; one entry per CDR3 protein. The sample has approximately 400,000 distinct CDR3 sequences; more than 12% are singletons. Germline lookup yields CDR1 SGHRS and CDR2 YFSETQ. The CDR3 length is 15 residues. Losses at the gene ends were 4 bases for V and 4 bases for J; bases not matched to a gene: 5.

The rearrangement joins TRBV5-1 to TRBJ1-2, with 12 bases lining up with TRBD1. The sequencing input was blood. The receptor's source is a young woman with Graves' hyperthyroidism. CDR3 nucleotides: TGCGCCAGCAGCACCGGGACAGGGGGCATCTATGGCTACACCTTC. It translates to CASSTGTGGIYGYTF.